This passage covers 8 T cell receptor beta chains from one sample sequenced in a study of CD8 T cells in ankylosing spondylitis. Study-wide points: Made up of fewer than 10 highly homologous variants, a TCR beta motif appeared characteristic of ankylosing spondylitis blood.

These receptors' targets are unknown. Using its own MiXCR run on the 5' RACE reads, TCRdb lists one record per CDR3 protein. The data show some 840,000 distinct CDR3 sequences, with about an eighth seen just once and roughly 0.51% held by the top ten. Sample: blood, either unsorted or a sorted T cell fraction (not recorded which). These receptors all come from a male donor with ankylosing spondylitis.

V usage is TRBV18 and J usage is TRBJ1-4; tentative D call: TRBD1 (5 bases). V lost 4 bases and J 8 bases, leaving 14 bases between the germline ends. The germline CDR1 and CDR2 sequences are KGHSH and LQKENI. CDR3 length: 14 amino acids. This CDR3 reads CASSRVRRDEKLFF. As DNA, the CDR3 is TGTGCCAGCTCACGAGTCCGCAGGGACGAAAAACTGTTTTTT.

In this sample, this clonotype turned up a few times. The chain has TRBV4-3 and TRBJ2-1, with D possibly matching TRBD2 (6 bases). CDR3 length equals 14 residues. Germline CDR1 and CDR2: LGHNA and YSLEER. Trimming cost V 3 bases and J 5 bases, with 11 bases left between them. CDR3 in amino acids: CASSHPGVDNEQFF. The CDR3 DNA reads as TGCGCCAGCAGCCATCCGGGGGTTGACAATGAGCAGTTCTTC.

This clonotype was detected a few times. This rearrangement joins TRBV24-1 to TRBJ1-2; no firm D call. CDR1 and CDR2 from the germline V gene are KGHDR and SFDVKD. With 4 bases removed from V and 6 bases from J, the gap between germline ends came to 11 bases. This CDR3 contains 13 residues. CDR3 protein: CATSDSAGHGYTF. The CDR3 DNA is TGTGCCACCAGTGACTCAGCGGGCCATGGCTACACCTTC.

A few counts support this clonotype. The J gene is TRBJ2-3, the V gene TRBV5-1; D is possibly TRBD1 (6 bases). V shed 0 bases and J shed 2 bases, with 25 bases lying between them. CDR3 length: 20 amino acids. Per the germline V gene, CDR1 is SGHRS and CDR2 is YFSETQ. The CDR3 nucleotides read TGCGCCAGCAGCTTGGCCACCCGCCGCTTCCCGGGACAAAACACAGATACGCAGTATTTT. The encoded protein is CASSLATRRFPGQNTDTQYF.

This chain uses TRBV12-3 or TRBV12-4 with TRBJ1-2; no definite D call. V was clipped by 3 bases and J by 7 bases, with 12 bases between them. The CDR3 is made up of 13 amino acids. CDR3 DNA sequence: TGTGCCAGCAGTTTTAACGACCAGAGTGGCTACACCTTC. Encoded protein: CASSFNDQSGYTF.

There are a few counts of this clonotype. This rearrangement joins TRBV28 to TRBJ1-2; D is uncertain. V lost 2 bases and J lost 0, with 10 bases in between. The CDR3 loop spans 15 amino acids. Germline-derived CDR1 and CDR2 are MDHEN and SYDVKM. The CDR3 reads CASSLRTHANYGYTF. CDR3 bases: TGTGCCAGCAGTTTACGGACGCACGCTAACTATGGCTACACCTTC.

This chain uses TRBV10-3 with TRBJ1-6; a weak D match, TRBD1 (5 bases). The CDR3 has 13 residues. Germline CDR1 ENHRY, CDR2 SYGVKD. V was clipped by 8 bases and J by 8 bases, with 13 bases between them. The CDR3 is CAIRRGADSPLHF. CDR3 DNA sequence: TGTGCCATCCGAAGGGGCGCCGATTCACCCCTCCACTTT.

The rearrangement joins TRBV4-2 to TRBJ2-3, with D perhaps matching TRBD2 (5 bases). Trimming removed 3 bases from V and 2 bases from J, with 9 bases in between. The germline gives CDR1 LGHNA, CDR2 YNFKEQ. The CDR3 extends over 14 amino acids. The CDR3 sequence is CASSHRLLTDTQYF. Written as DNA, the CDR3 is TGTGCCAGCAGCCATAGACTACTCACAGATACGCAGTATTTT.